The subject of this entry is one T cell receptor (beta chain). This same CDR3 is encoded by further DNA sequences in the sample. Germline assignment: CDR1 MRHNA and CDR2 SNTAGT. V lost 3 bases and J lost 1, with 4 bases in between. CDR3 size: 14 residues. Sequencing used immunoSEQ multiplex PCR; TCRdb keeps in-frame clones, though not all of them. The sample gives 65,000 to 80,000 clones, 65% to 90% of which show up once; approximately 24% is in the top ten. This sample was included in a study of radiation and T cells in renal cell carcinoma. Time point described: blood 2 weeks post-SBRT. Treatment: 15 Gy SBRT to primary tumor, nephrectomy 4 weeks later. Radiation-treated patients gave blood at baseline, week 2 and week 4. The tumor was a clear cell renal cell carcinoma.

This TCR was sampled from a woman aged 45-65 years with renal cell carcinoma. The rearrangement links TRBV6-4 to TRBJ2-6, with D unclear. The sequences come from blood, collected from a patient whose treatment included radiotherapy and nephrectomy. Here the CDR3 reads CASSDVSGANVLTF. The CDR3 bases are TGTGCCAGCAGTGATGTTTCTGGGGCCAACGTCCTGACTTTC.